This entry describes one T cell receptor beta chain. V shed 2 bases and J shed 5 bases, with 12 bases lying between them. The CDR3 is made up of 14 amino acids. Germline V gene sequence: CDR1 MDHEN, CDR2 SYDVKM. The sample comes from a study of blood T cell repertoires in COVID-19. At the level of the study: T cells, B-cell-depleted T cells, or PBMCs supplied cDNA or gDNA.

Original processing methods: By means of reference gene primer amplification, nucleated cell counts were estimated. TCRdb's table, derived via immunoSEQ multiplex PCR, lists solely in-frame clones and lacks some. That table furnishes V, J and clone size, whereas the DNA furnished D and trimming. The profile shows some 270,000 clones, about 86% of them singletons. The clonotype comes from a person aged 65 to 79 with COVID-19, enrolled during active disease. The genes are TRBV28 and TRBJ1-1; D ambiguous. The sample comprised peripheral blood. The chain's CDR3 is CASSLARDETEAFF. The CDR3 coding sequence is TGTGCCAGCAGTTTAGCCCGGGATGAAACTGAAGCTTTCTTT.